This entry concerns a single TCR beta chain. Profiling relied on immunoSEQ multiplex PCR, and the TCRdb table lists in-frame clones only, not all of them. Here the sample spans about 340,000 clones, 65% to 90% being singletons. The germline V gene has CDR1 LGHNA and CDR2 YNFKEQ. CDR3 length: 15 amino acids. Trimming pared 0 bases from V and 3 bases from J, leaving 9 bases between. This specimen comes from a study of blood T cell repertoires in COVID-19. This chain connects TRBV4-2 to TRBJ1-5; D gene unclear. Sequenced material: PBMCs or T cells enriched from blood (not recorded which). This TCR was sampled from a woman in her thirties or forties with acute COVID-19. The CDR3 spells CASSQDRQVNQPQHF. The DNA of the CDR3 is TGTGCCAGCAGCCAAGATCGTCAGGTCAATCAGCCCCAGCATTTT.